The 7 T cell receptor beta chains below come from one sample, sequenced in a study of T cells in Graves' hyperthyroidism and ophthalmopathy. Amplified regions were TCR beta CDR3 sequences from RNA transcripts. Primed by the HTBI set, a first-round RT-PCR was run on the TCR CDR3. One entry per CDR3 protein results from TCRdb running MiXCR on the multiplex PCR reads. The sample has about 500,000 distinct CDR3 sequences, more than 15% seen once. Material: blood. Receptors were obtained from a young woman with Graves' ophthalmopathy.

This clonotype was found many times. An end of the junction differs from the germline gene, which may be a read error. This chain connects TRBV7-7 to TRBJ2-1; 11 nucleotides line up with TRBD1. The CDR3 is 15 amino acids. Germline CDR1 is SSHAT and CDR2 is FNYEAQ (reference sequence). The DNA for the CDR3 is TGTGCTAGCAGTCCAGGACAGGGGGCCCACAATGAGCAGTTCTTC. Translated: CASSPGQGAHNEQFF.

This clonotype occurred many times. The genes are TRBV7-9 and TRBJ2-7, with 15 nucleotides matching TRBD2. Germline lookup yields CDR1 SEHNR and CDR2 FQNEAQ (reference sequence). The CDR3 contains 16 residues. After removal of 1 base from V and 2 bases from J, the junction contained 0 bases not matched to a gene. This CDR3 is CASSLGTSGRAYEQYF. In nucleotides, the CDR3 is TGTGCCAGCAGCTTAGGGACTAGCGGGAGGGCCTACGAGCAGTACTTC.

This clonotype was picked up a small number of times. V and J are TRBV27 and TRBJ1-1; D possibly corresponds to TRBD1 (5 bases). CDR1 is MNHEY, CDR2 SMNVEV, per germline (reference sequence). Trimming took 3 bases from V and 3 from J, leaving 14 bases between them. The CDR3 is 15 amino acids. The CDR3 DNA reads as TGTGCCAGCAGTTTGCTTACGGGGGGGTACACTGAAGCTTTCTTT. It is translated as CASSLLTGGYTEAFF.

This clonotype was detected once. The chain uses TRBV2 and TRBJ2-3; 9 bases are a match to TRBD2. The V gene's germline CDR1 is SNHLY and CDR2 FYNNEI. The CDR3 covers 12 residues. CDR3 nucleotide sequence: TGTGTCAGTGCGGGAGGGGCAGATACGCAGTATTTT. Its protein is CVSAGGADTQYF. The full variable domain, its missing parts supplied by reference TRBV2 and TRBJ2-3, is EPEVTQTPSHQVTQMGQEVILRCVPISNHLYFYWYRQILGQKVEFLVSFYNNEISEKSEIFDDQFSVERPDGSNFTLKIRSTKLEDSAMYFCVSAGGADTQYFGPGTRLTVL.

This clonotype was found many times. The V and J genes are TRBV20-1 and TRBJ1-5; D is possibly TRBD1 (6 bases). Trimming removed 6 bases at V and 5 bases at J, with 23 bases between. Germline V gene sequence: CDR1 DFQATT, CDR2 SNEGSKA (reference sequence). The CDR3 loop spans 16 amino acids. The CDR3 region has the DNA TGCAGTGCAAAGCCTCCCATTGGGGGCGCGGATCAGCCCCAGCATTTT. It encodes CSAKPPIGGADQPQHF.

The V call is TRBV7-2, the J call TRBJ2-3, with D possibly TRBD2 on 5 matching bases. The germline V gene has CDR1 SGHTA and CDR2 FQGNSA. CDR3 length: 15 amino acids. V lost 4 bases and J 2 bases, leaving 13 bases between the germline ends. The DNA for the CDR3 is TGTGCCAGCAGCTCCCCGACTACCCTCACAGATACGCAGTATTTT. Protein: CASSSPTTLTDTQYF.

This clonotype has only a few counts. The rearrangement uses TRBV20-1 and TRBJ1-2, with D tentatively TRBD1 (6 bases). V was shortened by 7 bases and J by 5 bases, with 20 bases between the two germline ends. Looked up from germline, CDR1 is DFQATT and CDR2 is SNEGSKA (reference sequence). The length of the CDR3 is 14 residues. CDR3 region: CSVVGGGFSYGYTF. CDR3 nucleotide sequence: TGCAGTGTAGTAGGGGGGGGATTTTCTTATGGCTACACCTTC.